A single sample gave rise to the 30 T cell receptor beta chains below, sequenced in a study of blood T cell repertoires in COVID-19. The table came from immunoSEQ multiplex PCR; TCRdb's copy has only in-frame clones and leaves some out. The repertoire consists of roughly 42,000 clones, with roughly 88% occurring once and the leading ten covering 3.7%. Sequencing was done on a sample of peripheral blood. These TCRs come from a human donor in a cohort sampled during active COVID-19.

The chain couples TRBV30 to TRBJ1-2; D may be TRBD1 (6 bases). V was clipped by 2 bases and J by 7 bases, with 17 bases between them. The CDR3 has 14 amino acids. CDR1 is GTSNPN, CDR2 SVGIG, per germline (reference sequence). The DNA for the CDR3 is TGTGCCTGGAGTCCAGGGACACGGGTGATTGGCTACACCTTC. Encoded protein: CAWSPGTRVIGYTF.

This chain uses TRBV18 with TRBJ1-3; D gene uncertain. Germline CDR1 KGHSH, CDR2 LQKENI. This CDR3 comprises 13 residues. The V end was cut by 3 bases, the J end by 11 bases, with 14 bases between. CDR3 nucleotide sequence: TGTGCCAGCTCACCTTCCGACACTCGCGCCATATATTTT. It encodes CASSPSDTRAIYF.

On this clone: Sequence at one end of the junction differs from germline and may be a read error. V gene TRBV18 combines with J gene TRBJ1-1; D may be TRBD1 (5 bases). This CDR3 comprises 13 residues. Germline V gene sequence: CDR1 KGHSH, CDR2 LQKENI. The CDR3 is CASSSDRNSEAFF. Written as DNA, the CDR3 is TGTGCCAGCTCATCCGACAGAAACAGTGAAGCTTTCTTT.

The gene calls are TRBV27 and TRBJ1-5; weak D call: TRBD1 (5 bases). Trimming left V 3 bases short and J 7 bases short, with 13 bases between. Germline V gene data show CDR1 as MNHEY and CDR2 as SMNVEV (reference sequence). CDR3 length: 14 amino acids. The CDR3 sequence: CASSFRGINQPQHF. The CDR3 nucleotides read TGTGCCAGCAGTTTCCGGGGGATCAACCAGCCCCAGCATTTT.

This chain uses TRBV27 with TRBJ2-2, with 7 bases matching TRBD1. The junction had 12 bases not matched to a gene; V was cut back by 6 bases and J by 2 bases. Germline values: CDR1 MNHEY, CDR2 SMNVEV (reference sequence). This CDR3 is built from 17 residues. The CDR3 sequence is CASSPKQGFDNTGELFF. The CDR3 nucleotides read TGTGCCAGCAGCCCTAAACAGGGGTTCGACAACACCGGGGAGCTGTTTTTT.

The rearrangement links TRBV6-5 to TRBJ2-5; TRBD2 matches 8 bases. Germline V gives CDR1 MNHEY, CDR2 SVGAGI. This CDR3 comprises 15 residues. Germline trimming cut 3 bases from V and 1 base from J; bases unmatched to any gene: 4. DNA of the CDR3: TGTGCCAGCAGTTATACTAGCGGAATCCAAGAGACCCAGTACTTC. Its translation: CASSYTSGIQETQYF.

The chain links TRBV6-5 to TRBJ1-6, with 8 bases matching TRBD1. The CDR3 covers 14 residues. The trim removed 6 bases at V and 9 bases at J, leaving 7 bases unmatched. Germline V gene sequence: CDR1 MNHEY, CDR2 SVGAGI. CDR3 nucleotide sequence: TGTGCCAGCAGCCAGCAGGGGGCAGGTTCACCCCTCCACTTT. Its translation is CASSQQGAGSPLHF.

This chain connects TRBV27 to TRBJ2-1; TRBD2 aligns across 9 bases. Germline loops: CDR1 MNHEY, CDR2 SMNVEV (reference sequence). Trimming removed 0 bases from V and 4 bases from J; junction bases left unmatched: 13. The CDR3 loop spans 19 amino acids. The CDR3 is CASSLSRPTSGRRYNEQFF. As DNA, the CDR3 is TGTGCCAGCAGTTTATCGCGGCCGACTAGCGGTCGAAGGTACAATGAGCAGTTCTTC.

The gene calls are TRBV20-1 and TRBJ1-1; tentative D call: TRBD1 (5 bases). Germline values: CDR1 DFQATT, CDR2 SNEGSKA (reference sequence). This CDR3 contains 13 residues. The germline V and J ends were trimmed by 3 bases and 5 bases, with 13 bases remaining between them. The CDR3 loop is CSASQGGWTEAFF. Here the CDR3 DNA reads TGCAGTGCTAGTCAGGGAGGGTGGACTGAAGCTTTCTTT.

This chain links TRBV13 with TRBJ1-2; D is perhaps TRBD1 (6 bases). The CDR3 covers 12 residues. V was cut by 5 bases and J by 5 bases, with 9 bases left in between. Germline CDR1 reads PRHDT; CDR2 reads FYEKMQ (reference sequence). The CDR3 is CASSAGQYGYTF. The CDR3, as DNA: TGTGCCAGCAGCGCCGGACAGTATGGCTACACCTTC.

This clone rates as medium-sized (0.01 to 0.1%). The rearrangement uses TRBV19 and TRBJ1-5; weak D call: TRBD1 (5 bases). Trimming stripped 3 bases from V and 5 bases from J, with 11 bases between. CDR1 and CDR2 from the germline V gene are LNHDA and SQIVND (reference sequence). This CDR3 comprises 14 residues. CDR3 sequence reads: CASSIRVKDQPQHF. In nucleotides, the CDR3 is TGTGCCAGTAGTATCAGGGTGAAAGATCAGCCCCAGCATTTT.

V usage is TRBV7-3 and J usage is TRBJ1-1, with TRBD1 matching 8 bases. The CDR3 covers 13 residues. The germline CDR1 and CDR2 sequences are SGHTA and FQGTGA. Losses at the gene ends were 5 bases for V and 3 bases for J; bases not matched to a gene: 2. CDR3 bases: TGTGCCAGCAGCCAGGACAGGGACACTGAAGCTTTCTTT. Translated: CASSQDRDTEAFF.

The genes are TRBV5-1 and TRBJ1-4; no clear D. Trimming took 0 bases from V and 0 from J, leaving 6 bases between them. Germline V gives CDR1 SGHRS, CDR2 YFSETQ. There are 15 residues in the CDR3. CDR3 protein: CASSLAGSTNEKLFF. As DNA, the CDR3 is TGCGCCAGCAGCTTGGCGGGATCAACTAATGAAAAACTGTTTTTT.

This chain uses TRBV10-3 with TRBJ1-4; TRBD1 matches 7 bases. Per the germline V gene, CDR1 is ENHRY and CDR2 is SYGVKD. The ends lost 6 bases at V and 3 bases at J; junction bases unmatched: 4. This CDR3 region has 14 residues. The CDR3 region is CAIRRQGPNEKLFF. CDR3 DNA: TGTGCCATCAGGCGACAGGGTCCTAATGAAAAACTGTTTTTT.

This clone was counted only a few times. The J gene is TRBJ1-5, the V gene TRBV19; TRBD1 might be the D (6 bases). The CDR3 extends over 14 amino acids. Germline V lookup: CDR1 LNHDA, CDR2 SQIVND (reference sequence). Trimming removed 1 base from V and 6 bases from J, with 10 bases in between. For the CDR3, the DNA is TGTGCCAGTAGTATAGTAGGGGGATCTCAGCCCCAGCATTTT. Translating gives CASSIVGGSQPQHF. The full variable domain, completed using reference TRBV19 and TRBJ1-5, is DGGITQSPKYLFRKEGQNVTLSCEQNLNHDAMYWYRQDPGQGLRLIYYSQIVNDFQKGDIAEGYSVSREKKESFPLTVTSAQKNPTAFYLCASSIVGGSQPQHFGDGTRLSIL.

This chain links TRBV4-1 with TRBJ1-1, with unresolved D. Germline V gene data show CDR1 as MGHRA and CDR2 as YSYEKL. The CDR3 runs 15 residues. V was clipped by 4 bases and J by 6 bases, with 18 bases between them. For the CDR3, the DNA is TGCGCCAGCAGCCTGGAGGCGATTTTTGGGGCTGAAGCTTTCTTT. It codes for CASSLEAIFGAEAFF.

CDR3 in DNA: TGTGCCAGCAGCCAAACGAGCTCTGGGGCCAACGTCCTGACTTTC. This gives the protein CASSQTSSGANVLTF. The gene calls are TRBV4-2 and TRBJ2-6; D remains unclear. Germline-derived CDR1 and CDR2 are LGHNA and YNFKEQ. The CDR3 is 15 residues long. V was clipped by 2 bases and J by 0 bases, with 5 bases between them.

This clone was seen more than once but under ten times. Other DNA sequences in the sample encode the same CDR3. V is TRBV3-1 (or the pseudogene TRBV3-2) and J is TRBJ1-2; D remains unclear. Germline CDR1 LGHDT, CDR2 YNNKEL (reference sequence). The CDR3 is 12 residues long. The V gene lost 0 bases and the J gene lost 7 bases, with 6 bases spanning the gap. DNA of the CDR3: TGTGCCAGCAGCCAAGAGAGCGTTGGCTACACCTTC. It yields the protein CASSQESVGYTF.

V is TRBV4-3 and J is TRBJ2-1, with TRBD2 identical over 7 bases. The germline gives CDR1 LGHNA, CDR2 YSLEER. The CDR3 totals 14 residues. V lost 2 bases and J lost 7; bases outside the gene matches: 5. As DNA, the CDR3 is TGCGCCAGCAGCCAACCAGCGGGGATGAATGAGCAGTTCTTC. Its protein is CASSQPAGMNEQFF.

The CDR3 nucleotides read TGTGCCTGGGCGTCAGGTAGCAATCAGCCCCAGCATTTT. Amino acid sequence: CAWASGSNQPQHF. The rearrangement uses TRBV30 and TRBJ1-5; D is unclear. The germline V gene has CDR1 GTSNPN and CDR2 SVGIG (reference sequence). With 5 bases removed from V and 0 bases from J, the gap between germline ends came to 8 bases. This CDR3 region has 13 residues.

The chain employs TRBV14 and TRBJ2-7, with D tentatively TRBD1 (5 bases). The CDR3 loop spans 13 amino acids. CDR1 is SGHDN and CDR2 is FVKESK in the germline V gene. Trimming left V 4 bases short and J 2 bases short, with 9 bases between. This CDR3 is CASSPGHPYEQYF. The CDR3 DNA is TGTGCCAGCAGCCCCGGACATCCCTACGAGCAGTACTTC.

The J gene is TRBJ1-6, the V gene TRBV12-3 or TRBV12-4; D not certain. The CDR3 is made up of 13 amino acids. V lost 6 bases and J 4 bases, leaving 7 bases between the germline ends. CDR3 sequence (DNA): TGTGCCAGCAGCCGAGAGTATAATTCACCCCTCCACTTT. Translation gives CASSREYNSPLHF.

The chain joins TRBV18 to TRBJ2-7; tentative D call: TRBD2 (6 bases). V dropped 5 bases and J dropped 0 bases, with 23 bases sitting between them. The germline V gene encodes CDR1 KGHSH and CDR2 LQKENI. The CDR3 has 18 amino acids. The CDR3 here is CASSSQGLAGTFSYEQYF. The CDR3 bases are TGTGCCAGCTCATCCCAGGGACTGGCGGGTACCTTCTCCTACGAGCAGTACTTC. Full variable domain (remainder filled in from reference TRBV18 and TRBJ2-7): NAGVMQNPRHLVRRRGQEARLRCSPMKGHSHVYWYRQLPEEGLKFMVYLQKENIIDESGMPKERFSAEFPKEGPSILRIQQVVRGDSAAYFCASSSQGLAGTFSYEQYFGPGTRLTVT.

V and J are TRBV19 and TRBJ2-3; 7 bases agree with TRBD2. Germline V lookup: CDR1 LNHDA, CDR2 SQIVND (reference sequence). Trimming cost V 7 bases and J 3 bases; bases outside gene matches: 16. The CDR3 has 17 amino acids. This chain's CDR3 is CASTQGLRSGETDTQYF. CDR3 nucleotides: TGTGCCAGTACGCAAGGATTAAGAAGCGGGGAGACAGATACGCAGTATTTT.

J is TRBJ2-3 and V is TRBV11-2; 13 bases line up with TRBD2. V lost 3 bases to trimming and J lost 5 bases; unmatched junction nucleotides: 8. Germline values: CDR1 SGHAT, CDR2 FQNNGV. This CDR3 contains 17 residues. The DNA for the CDR3 is TGTGCCAGCAGCTTGCGGCGACTAGCGGGAGGAAGAGATACGCAGTATTTT. Its translation is CASSLRRLAGGRDTQYF.

The CDR3 nucleotides read TGCGCCAGCAGCTTGGAGGGGGTGGAAGCTTTCTTT. Residues: CASSLEGVEAFF. V usage is TRBV5-1 and J usage is TRBJ1-1, with a weak D call TRBD1 (6 bases). The CDR3 is 12 residues long. The germline V and J ends were trimmed by 0 bases and 8 bases, with 8 bases remaining between them. The germline CDR1 and CDR2 sequences are SGHRS and YFSETQ.

The CDR3 loop is CASSPSYLRGNNEQFF. The CDR3 coding sequence is TGTGCCAGCAGCCCCTCCTACTTGCGGGGGAACAATGAGCAGTTCTTC. J is TRBJ2-1 and V is TRBV7-6; 7 bases fit TRBD2. The V gene's germline CDR1 is SGHVS and CDR2 FNYEAQ. V shed 5 bases and J 5 bases; nucleotides not matched to a gene: 12. The CDR3 covers 16 residues.

This chain links TRBV4-3 with TRBJ2-1, with TRBD2 identical over 9 bases. V shed 1 base and J 3 bases; nucleotides not matched to a gene: 4. The CDR3 runs to 16 residues. Germline CDR1 and CDR2: LGHNA and YSLEER. DNA for the CDR3: TGCGCCAGCAGCCAAGGTAGCGGGGGTATCTACAATGAGCAGTTCTTC. This sequence encodes CASSQGSGGIYNEQFF.

The chain carries TRBV7-9 and TRBJ2-7, with 7 bases fitting TRBD2. The junction had 5 bases not matched to a gene; V was cut back by 8 bases and J by 4 bases. The CDR3 is made up of 12 amino acids. Germline lookup yields CDR1 SEHNR and CDR2 FQNEAQ (reference sequence). The CDR3 protein is CASGPSGYEQYF. The CDR3 nucleotides read TGTGCCAGCGGGCCTAGCGGATACGAGCAGTACTTC.

This clone was picked up a small number of times. J is TRBJ2-3 and V is TRBV7-2; the match to TRBD1 covers 8 bases. Trimming cost V 5 bases and J 6 bases; bases outside gene matches: 10. The V gene's germline CDR1 is SGHTA and CDR2 FQGNSA. CDR3 length: 15 residues. The CDR3 loop reads CASSRTGNNIDTQYF. CDR3 nucleotide sequence: TGTGCCAGCAGCCGGACAGGGAATAATATTGATACGCAGTATTTT.